This note documents a single T cell receptor (beta chain) sequence. As handled by the study authors: Nucleated cell counts were estimated from reference gene primer amplification. The protocol was immunoSEQ multiplex PCR, while the TCRdb copy is restricted to in-frame clones and leaves out a portion. That table furnishes V, J and clone size, whereas the DNA furnished D and trimming. The sample shows roughly 190,000 clones, 65% to 90% of them seen only once. The data were taken from a study of blood T cell repertoires in COVID-19. Overall study: Donors in the United States, Italy and Spain gave samples during acute or convalescent COVID-19.

Clinical history as reported by participants underpinned cohort assignment. Germline V lookup: CDR1 MGHDK, CDR2 SYGVNS. V trimming: 7 bases; J trimming: 6 bases; junction bases outside the gene matches: 13. There are 15 residues in the CDR3. The chain links TRBV25-1 to TRBJ2-3, with 7 bases fitting TRBD1. This TCR was recovered from a woman in her sixties or seventies with acute COVID-19. The sample taken for sequencing was PBMCs or T cells enriched from blood (not recorded which). In DNA, the CDR3 is TGTGCCAGCACACAGGGGCCAAGGGTATCCGATACGCAGTATTTT. Protein: CASTQGPRVSDTQYF.